These T cell receptor beta chains were read from a single sample in a study of T cell responses to AZD1222 COVID-19 vaccine. Assay used: immunoSEQ multiplex PCR; TCRdb lists only in-frame clones, some missing. The data hold approximately 150,000 clones, with 88% observed a single time. Sequenced material: peripheral blood, taken on day 0 of MenACWY control vaccination. The receptor set was obtained from an adult in good health. Each CDR3 is given with its conserved first and last residue. The D gene is left open where the match is weak. The size of a clone is reported for some rows only, either as once, few or many, or as a class for expanded clones.

>.|TRBJ2-1|TRBD1|TRBV6-6
CASSYDGTGVGDEQFF
TGTGCCAGCAGTTACGATGGGACAGGGGTTGGCGATGAGCAGTTCTTC
>once|TRBJ2-7|.|TRBV3-1/TRBV3-2
CASSQDVGGSYEQYF
TGTGCCAGCAGCCAAGACGTTGGGGGGTCCTACGAGCAGTACTTC
>few|TRBJ1-1|TRBD1|TRBV5-1
CASSQDRGQAFF
TGCGCCAGCAGCCAGGACAGGGGGCAAGCTTTCTTT
>.|TRBJ1-1|TRBD1|TRBV6-5
CASSRGQGGTEAFF
TGTGCCAGCAGTCGTGGACAGGGAGGCACTGAAGCTTTCTTT
>.|TRBJ1-4|TRBD1|TRBV29-1
CSVGDRGEKLFF
TGCAGCGTTGGGGACAGGGGGGAAAAACTGTTTTTT
>.|TRBJ1-2|.|TRBV15
CATSRAGASNYGYTF
TGTGCCACCAGCAGAGCCGGGGCTTCTAACTATGGCTACACCTTC
>.|TRBJ1-1|TRBD1|TRBV27
CASILRGGRQLIAFF
TGTGCCAGCATCCTCAGGGGGGGGAGACAGTTGATAGCTTTCTTT
>.|TRBJ2-7|TRBD1|TRBV4-1
CASSPGQGPSYEQYF
TGCGCCAGCAGTCCGGGACAGGGGCCCTCCTACGAGCAGTACTTC
>.|TRBJ1-4|.|TRBV14
CASSRDNRATNEKLFF
TGTGCCAGCAGCCGTGATAATAGGGCAACTAATGAAAAACTGTTTTTT
>.|TRBJ1-2|.|TRBV14
CASSQVPAAMVLGGGYTF
TGTGCCAGCAGCCAAGTGCCAGCGGCAATGGTGTTGGGTGGTGGCTACACCTTC
>.|TRBJ1-1|.|TRBV6-5
CASSYFGLGNTEAFF
TGTGCCAGCAGTTACTTCGGACTGGGGAACACTGAAGCTTTCTTT
>.|TRBJ1-5|TRBD1|TRBV28
CASTLGQGSQPQHF
TGTGCCAGCACCCTCGGACAGGGAAGTCAGCCCCAGCATTTT
>.|TRBJ2-6|TRBD2|TRBV28
CASSLSGGTGANVLTF
TGTGCCAGCAGTTTATCGGGAGGGACTGGGGCCAACGTCCTGACTTTC
>.|TRBJ2-7|TRBD1|TRBV11-3
CASSPRDRGFVEQYF
TGTGCCAGCAGCCCCAGGGACAGGGGATTTGTCGAGCAGTACTTC
>.|TRBJ1-5|TRBD1|TRBV11-2
CASSFGTGDLQPQHF
TGTGCCAGCAGCTTTGGGACAGGGGATCTTCAGCCCCAGCATTTT
>.|TRBJ2-3|TRBD2|TRBV4-3
CASSFGLAGTDTQYF
TGCGCCAGCAGTTTCGGACTAGCGGGTACAGATACGCAGTATTTT
>once|TRBJ2-4|TRBD2|TRBV5-6
CASSVPGGSRNIQYF
TGTGCCAGCAGCGTACCGGGAGGGAGTCGTAACATTCAGTACTTC
>.|TRBJ2-7|TRBD2|TRBV6-5
CASSPLAGGAYEQYF
TGTGCCAGCAGTCCGTTAGCGGGAGGAGCCTACGAGCAGTACTTC
>.|TRBJ2-5|TRBD2|TRBV7-9
CASSRRGALTQYF
TGTGCCAGCAGCCGGCGGGGGGCCCTAACCCAGTACTTC
>.|TRBJ2-2|.|TRBV5-1
CASSLQYTGELFF
TGCGCCAGCAGCTTACAGTACACCGGGGAGCTGTTTTTT
>.|TRBJ1-3|.|TRBV11-3
CASSPLGPGNTIYF
TGTGCCAGCAGCCCTCTGGGGCCTGGAAACACCATATATTTT
>.|TRBJ1-2|.|TRBV11-2
CASSVERGSNYGYTF
TGTGCCAGCAGCGTGGAAAGGGGGTCTAACTATGGCTACACCTTC
>.|TRBJ2-2|TRBD1|TRBV4-2
CASSTRTGGTGELFF
TGTGCCAGCAGCACCCGGACAGGGGGCACCGGGGAGCTGTTTTTT
>.|TRBJ2-5|TRBD1|TRBV5-4
CASSLGTGEETQYF
TGTGCCAGCAGCTTGGGGACAGGGGAAGAGACCCAGTACTTC